Below, 8 T cell receptor beta chains from the same sample are listed, as sequenced in a study of cytomegalovirus exposure and HLA in healthy donors. Vbeta (60) and Jbeta (13) primers were used in the PCR. Using immunoSEQ multiplex PCR, the repertoire was profiled, and TCRdb retains in-frame clones only, with some absent. The data hold approximately 200,000 clones, with about 83% observed a single time. Specimen: PBMCs. The receptor set was obtained from a human donor in good health.

The genes are TRBV9 and TRBJ1-5; no firm D call. Between the trimmed V and J ends, which lost 0 bases and 7 bases, there was a span of 14 bases. The CDR3 extends over 15 amino acids. Per germline, CDR1 SGDLS and CDR2 YYNGEE. For the CDR3, the DNA is TGTGCCAGCAGCGTAGATGACCGGGAGATACAGCCCCAGCATTTT. Residues: CASSVDDREIQPQHF.

The chain recombines TRBV5-4 with TRBJ2-1; 8 bases align to TRBD2. The CDR3 has 16 residues. Germline loops: CDR1 SGHNT, CDR2 YYREEE (reference sequence). V was clipped by 4 bases and J by 4 bases; unmatched bases: 10. CDR3 loop: CASSASGGRTYNEQFF. CDR3 DNA sequence: TGTGCCAGCAGCGCTTCTGGCGGGAGGACGTACAATGAGCAGTTCTTC.

In this sample, this clone turned up once. The J gene is TRBJ2-4, the V gene TRBV21-1; TRBD1, the table's D call, was not compared with the DNA. TRBV21-1 is recorded as a pseudogene. CDR3 length equals 17 residues. The CDR3 bases are TGTGCCAGCAGCAAAGACGGGACAGGCTTAGCCAAAAACATTCAGTACTTC. It encodes CASSKDGTGLAKNIQYF.

Details on this clone: In the same sample, other DNA sequences code for this CDR3. The rearrangement joins TRBV28 to TRBJ1-5, with 8 nucleotides matching TRBD1. This CDR3 spans 14 amino acids. The trim removed 5 bases at V and 7 bases at J, leaving 7 bases unmatched. The V gene's germline CDR1 is MDHEN and CDR2 SYDVKM. The CDR3 sequence is CASSPGQGGQPQHF. In nucleotides, the CDR3 is TGTGCCAGCAGTCCAGGACAGGGTGGCCAGCCCCAGCATTTT. Supplemented by reference TRBV28 and TRBJ1-5, the full variable domain reads DVKVTQSSRYLVKRTGEKVFLECVQDMDHENMFWYRQDPGLGLRLIYFSYDVKMKEKGDIPEGYSVSREKKERFSLILESASTNQTSMYLCASSPGQGGQPQHFGDGTRLSIL.

The chain's CDR3 is CASRDSSGSVYEQYF. The CDR3 nucleotides are TGTGCCAGCAGGGATTCTAGCGGGAGCGTATACGAGCAGTACTTC. The V gene is TRBV28, the J gene TRBJ2-7; 10 bases line up with TRBD2. V lost 6 bases, J lost 4 bases, and 9 bases stayed unmatched. Germline lookup yields CDR1 MDHEN and CDR2 SYDVKM. The CDR3 has 15 amino acids.

The rearrangement links TRBV28 to TRBJ2-1; D is possibly TRBD2 (6 bases). Trimming pared 3 bases from V and 3 bases from J, leaving 12 bases between. There are 15 residues in the CDR3. The germline CDR1 and CDR2 sequences are MDHEN and SYDVKM. The CDR3 region is CASSFRGTVYNEQFF. CDR3 sequence (DNA): TGTGCCAGCAGTTTCCGCGGGACGGTCTACAATGAGCAGTTCTTC.

The chain recombines TRBV5-4 with TRBJ2-3, with D perhaps matching TRBD2 (5 bases). Trimming took 3 bases from V and 3 from J, leaving 5 bases between them. In germline, CDR1 is SGHNT, CDR2 YYREEE (reference sequence). The CDR3 is 12 amino acids. For the CDR3, the DNA is TGTGCCAGCAGCTCGGGGACAGATACGCAGTATTTT. As protein: CASSSGTDTQYF.

This clone occurred once. This sequence joins TRBV27 and TRBJ2-7, with TRBD1 matching over 7 bases. The CDR3 is made up of 13 amino acids. Germline values: CDR1 MNHEY, CDR2 SMNVEV (reference sequence). Trimming at V came to 2 bases and at J to 4 bases, leaving 2 bases not matched to a gene. CDR3: CASSLKGQYEQYF. In nucleotides, the CDR3 is TGTGCCAGCAGTTTAAAGGGACAGTACGAGCAGTACTTC.